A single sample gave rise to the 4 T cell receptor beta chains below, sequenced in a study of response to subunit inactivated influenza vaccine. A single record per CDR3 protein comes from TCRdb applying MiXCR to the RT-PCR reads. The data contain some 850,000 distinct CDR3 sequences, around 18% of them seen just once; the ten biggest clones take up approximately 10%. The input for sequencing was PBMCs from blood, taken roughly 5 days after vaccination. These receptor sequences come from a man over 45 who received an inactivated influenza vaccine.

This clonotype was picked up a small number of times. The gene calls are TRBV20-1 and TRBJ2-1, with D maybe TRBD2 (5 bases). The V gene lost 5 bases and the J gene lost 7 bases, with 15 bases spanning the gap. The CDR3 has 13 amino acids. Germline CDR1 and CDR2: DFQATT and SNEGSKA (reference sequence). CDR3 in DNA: TGCAGTGCTCATCACGGGATCAGGAATGAGCAGTTCTTC. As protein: CSAHHGIRNEQFF.

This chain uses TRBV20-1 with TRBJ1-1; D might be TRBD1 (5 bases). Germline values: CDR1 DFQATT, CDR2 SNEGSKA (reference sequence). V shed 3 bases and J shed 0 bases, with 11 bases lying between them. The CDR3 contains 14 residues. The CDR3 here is CSASVGHLNTEAFF. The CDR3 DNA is TGCAGTGCTAGTGTTGGACACTTGAACACTGAAGCTTTCTTT.

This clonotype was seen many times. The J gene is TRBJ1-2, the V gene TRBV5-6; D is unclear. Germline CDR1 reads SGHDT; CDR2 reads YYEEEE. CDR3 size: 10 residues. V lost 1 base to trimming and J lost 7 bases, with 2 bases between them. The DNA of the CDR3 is TGTGCCAGCAGCTTGCTTGGCTACACCTTC. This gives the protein CASSLLGYTF.

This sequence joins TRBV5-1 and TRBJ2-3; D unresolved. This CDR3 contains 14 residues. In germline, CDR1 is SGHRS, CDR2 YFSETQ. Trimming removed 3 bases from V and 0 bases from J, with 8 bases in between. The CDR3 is CASSSVRSTDTQYF. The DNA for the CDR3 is TGCGCCAGCAGCTCCGTTAGGAGCACAGATACGCAGTATTTT. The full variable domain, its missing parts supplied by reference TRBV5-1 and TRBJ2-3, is KAGVTQTPRYLIKTRGQQVTLSCSPISGHRSVSWYQQTPGQGLQFLFEYFSETQRNKGNFPGRFSGRQFSNSRSEMNVSTLELGDSALYLCASSSVRSTDTQYFGPGTRLTVL.